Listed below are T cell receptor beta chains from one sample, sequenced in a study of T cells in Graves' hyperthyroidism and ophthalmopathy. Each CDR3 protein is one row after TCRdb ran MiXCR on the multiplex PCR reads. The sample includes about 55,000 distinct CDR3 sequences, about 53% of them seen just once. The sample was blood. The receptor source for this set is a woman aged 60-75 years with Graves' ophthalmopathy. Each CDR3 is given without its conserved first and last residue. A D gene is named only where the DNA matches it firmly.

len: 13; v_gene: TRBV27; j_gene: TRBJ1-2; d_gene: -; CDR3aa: ASSPRTRQGYGYT
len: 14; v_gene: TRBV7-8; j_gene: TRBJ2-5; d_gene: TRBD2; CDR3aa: ASSRREGRGDETQY
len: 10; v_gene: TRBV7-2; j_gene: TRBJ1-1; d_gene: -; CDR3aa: ASSFQDTEAF
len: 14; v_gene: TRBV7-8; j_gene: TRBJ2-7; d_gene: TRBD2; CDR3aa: ASRARWTSGTYEQY
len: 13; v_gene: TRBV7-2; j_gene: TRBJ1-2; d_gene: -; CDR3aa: ASSLGGRLNYGYT
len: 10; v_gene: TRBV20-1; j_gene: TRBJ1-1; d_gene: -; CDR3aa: SATWTSGAAF
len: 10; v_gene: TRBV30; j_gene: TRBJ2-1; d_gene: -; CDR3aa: AWGQGRGEQF
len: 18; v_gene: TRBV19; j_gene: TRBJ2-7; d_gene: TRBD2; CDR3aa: ASSTPPGLAGGPISYEQY
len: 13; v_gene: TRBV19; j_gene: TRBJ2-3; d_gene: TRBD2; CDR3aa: ASSIAGLITDTQY
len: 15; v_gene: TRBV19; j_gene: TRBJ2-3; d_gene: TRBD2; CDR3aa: ASSISGRAKGTDTQY
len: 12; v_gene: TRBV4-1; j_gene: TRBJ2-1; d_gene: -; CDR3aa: ASSPFYLGNEQF
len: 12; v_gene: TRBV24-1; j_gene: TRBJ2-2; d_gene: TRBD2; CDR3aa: ATGASGRTGELF
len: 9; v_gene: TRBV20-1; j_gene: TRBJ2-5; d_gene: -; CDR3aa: SAVGEETQY
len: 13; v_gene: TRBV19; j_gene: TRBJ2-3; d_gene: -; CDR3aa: ASSPETGRTDTQY
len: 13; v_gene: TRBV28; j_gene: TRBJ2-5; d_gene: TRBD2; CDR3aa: ASKAPSGILETQY
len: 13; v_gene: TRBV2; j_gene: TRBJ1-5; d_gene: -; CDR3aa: ASSDGAGSNQPQH
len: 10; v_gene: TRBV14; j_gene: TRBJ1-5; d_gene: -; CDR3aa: ASSHSNQPQH
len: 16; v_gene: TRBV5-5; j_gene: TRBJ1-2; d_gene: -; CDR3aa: ASSFYICSAIFAYGYT
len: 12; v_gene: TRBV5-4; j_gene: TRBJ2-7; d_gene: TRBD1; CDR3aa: ASSMGQGAYEQY
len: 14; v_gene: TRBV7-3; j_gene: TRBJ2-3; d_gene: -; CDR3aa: ASSKQGGGFTDTQY
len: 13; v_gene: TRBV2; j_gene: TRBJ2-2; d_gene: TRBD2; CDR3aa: ATRLGGSRTGELF
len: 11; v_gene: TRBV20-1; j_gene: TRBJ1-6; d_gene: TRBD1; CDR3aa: NARGQNNSPLH
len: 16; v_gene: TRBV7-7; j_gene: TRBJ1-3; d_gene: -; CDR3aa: ASSPLTGPLGSGNTIY
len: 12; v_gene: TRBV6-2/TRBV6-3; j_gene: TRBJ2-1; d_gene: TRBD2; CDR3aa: ASISSGSYNEQF
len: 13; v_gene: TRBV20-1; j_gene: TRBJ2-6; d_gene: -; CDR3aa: SAQAPASGANVLT
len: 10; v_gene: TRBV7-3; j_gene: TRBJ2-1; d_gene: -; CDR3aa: ASSLTGGEKF
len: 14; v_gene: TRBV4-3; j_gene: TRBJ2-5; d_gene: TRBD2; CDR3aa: ASSHGLAGVQETQY
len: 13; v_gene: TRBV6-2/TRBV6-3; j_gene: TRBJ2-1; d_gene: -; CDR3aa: ASTISRGASSEQF
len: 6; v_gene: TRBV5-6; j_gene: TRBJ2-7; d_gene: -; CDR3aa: ATYEQY
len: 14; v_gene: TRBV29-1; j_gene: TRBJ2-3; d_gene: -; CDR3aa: SVAPWGAGFTDTQY
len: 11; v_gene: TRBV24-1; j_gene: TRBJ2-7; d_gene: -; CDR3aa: ATSGDSPYEQY
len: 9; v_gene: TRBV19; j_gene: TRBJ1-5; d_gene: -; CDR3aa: ASTGEETQH
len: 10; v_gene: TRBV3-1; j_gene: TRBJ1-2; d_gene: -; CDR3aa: ASSQRDYGYT
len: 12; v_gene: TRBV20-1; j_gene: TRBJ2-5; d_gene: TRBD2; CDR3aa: SARVGTSVETQY
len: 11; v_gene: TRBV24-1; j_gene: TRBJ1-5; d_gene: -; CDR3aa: ATSDSGPETQH
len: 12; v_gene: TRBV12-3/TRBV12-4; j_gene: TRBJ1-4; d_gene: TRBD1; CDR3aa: ASSRTGGNEKLF
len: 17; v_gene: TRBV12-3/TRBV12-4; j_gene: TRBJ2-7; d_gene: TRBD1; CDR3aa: ASSLRDRGRAASSYEQY
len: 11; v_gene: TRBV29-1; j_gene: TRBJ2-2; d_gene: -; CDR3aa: SVDSGGTGELF
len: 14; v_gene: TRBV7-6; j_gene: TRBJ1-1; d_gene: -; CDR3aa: ASSLVSRGDGTEAF
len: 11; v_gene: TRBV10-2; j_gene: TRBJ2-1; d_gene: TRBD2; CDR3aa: AGVAGGPYEQF
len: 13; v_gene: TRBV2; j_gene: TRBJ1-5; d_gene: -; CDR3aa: ASSYSVGGNQPQH
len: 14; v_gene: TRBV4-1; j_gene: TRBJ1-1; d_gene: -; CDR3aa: ASSLLGGTWNTEAF
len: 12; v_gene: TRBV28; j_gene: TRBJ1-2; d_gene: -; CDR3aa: ASSSPRGEYGYT
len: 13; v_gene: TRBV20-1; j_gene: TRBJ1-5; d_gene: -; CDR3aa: SARAGVGSNQPQH